Shown below are 22 T cell receptor beta chains from a single sample sequenced in a study of blood T cell repertoires in COVID-19. Here immunoSEQ multiplex PCR was the method, and the copy in TCRdb shows in-frame clones only, minus some. Of fewer than 500,000 clones in the sample, about 90% were seen once. The specimen was PBMCs or T cells enriched from blood (not recorded which). The receptor source for this set is a woman between 18 and 29 years old with acute COVID-19.

Points on this clone: Other DNA sequences from this sample encode an identical CDR3 as well. This chain connects TRBV28 to TRBJ2-4, with 8 bases matching TRBD1. CDR3 size: 16 residues. V lost 3 bases and J lost 0; bases outside the gene matches: 4. Germline values: CDR1 MDHEN, CDR2 SYDVKM. CDR3 in DNA: TGTGCCAGCAGTTTCGGACAGGGACTAGCCAAAAACATTCAGTACTTC. This encodes CASSFGQGLAKNIQYF. The entire variable domain, with the rest obtained from reference TRBV28 and TRBJ2-4, is as follows: DVKVTQSSRYLVKRTGEKVFLECVQDMDHENMFWYRQDPGLGLRLIYFSYDVKMKEKGDIPEGYSVSREKKERFSLILESASTNQTSMYLCASSFGQGLAKNIQYFGAGTRLSVL.

In nucleotides, the CDR3 is TGCGCCAGCAGCCAACAGACACTTGACTATGGCTACACCTTC. Its translation: CASSQQTLDYGYTF. The chain employs TRBV4-3 and TRBJ1-2; D not resolved. CDR3 length: 14 amino acids. V shed 2 bases and J shed 3 bases, with 10 bases lying between them. Germline CDR1 LGHNA, CDR2 YSLEER.

The V gene is TRBV5-4, the J gene TRBJ2-5; D is unclear. The CDR3 has 13 residues. Germline V gives CDR1 SGHNT, CDR2 YYREEE (reference sequence). The ends were cut back, 4 bases at V and 4 bases at J, with 11 bases in the middle. The CDR3 reads CASSTSVPETQYF. CDR3 DNA sequence: TGTGCCAGCAGCACCAGCGTCCCAGAGACCCAGTACTTC.

This chain connects TRBV25-1 to TRBJ2-5; 7 bases match TRBD2. V was pared by 2 bases and J by 5 bases, with 5 bases of the junction left unmatched. Germline CDR1 MGHDK, CDR2 SYGVNS. The CDR3 sequence is 14 residues long. The CDR3 protein is CASSEPGGRETQYF. CDR3 bases: TGTGCCAGCAGTGAACCGGGGGGTCGGGAGACCCAGTACTTC.

This chain joins TRBV7-2 and TRBJ1-4; 7 bases line up with TRBD1. The V gene end was trimmed by 6 bases and the J gene end by 7 bases; junction bases not matched to a gene: 8. The CDR3 consists of 14 residues. Germline V CDR1 and CDR2: SGHTA, FQGNSA. CDR3 amino acids: CASSYKGASEKLFF. CDR3 bases: TGTGCCAGCAGTTATAAGGGGGCATCTGAAAAACTGTTTTTT.

The chain uses TRBV10-1 and TRBJ2-5; maybe TRBD2 (6 bases). Germline V gives CDR1 WNHNN, CDR2 SYGVQD (reference sequence). This CDR3 is 12 amino acids long. V dropped 3 bases and J dropped 5 bases, with 7 bases sitting between them. The DNA of the CDR3 is TGCGCCAGCAGTGATGGGGGGGAGACCCAGTACTTC. Its protein is CASSDGGETQYF.

The V gene is TRBV11-2, the J gene TRBJ1-1; D not certain. The CDR3 has 17 residues. Germline V gene lookup returns CDR1 SGHAT and CDR2 FQNNGV. V was shortened by 5 bases and J by 0 bases, with 19 bases between the two germline ends. Written as DNA, the CDR3 is TGTGCCAGCAGCCTACTTAAACGGACTCTTATGAACACTGAAGCTTTCTTT. Translated: CASSLLKRTLMNTEAFF. The entire variable domain, with the rest obtained from reference TRBV11-2 and TRBJ1-1, is as follows: EAGVAQSPRYKIIEKRQSVAFWCNPISGHATLYWYQQILGQGPKLLIQFQNNGVVDDSQLPKDRFSAERLKGVDSTLKIQPAKLEDSAVYLCASSLLKRTLMNTEAFFGQGTRLTVV.

The chain is built from TRBV2 and TRBJ2-1; 8 bases map to TRBD1. CDR1 SNHLY and CDR2 FYNNEI come from the germline V gene. Trimming cost V 7 bases and J 9 bases; bases outside gene matches: 5. The CDR3 is made up of 12 amino acids. The CDR3 sequence: CASKPDRGEQFF. The CDR3 DNA sequence: TGTGCCAGCAAACCAGACAGGGGTGAGCAGTTCTTC.

The V gene is TRBV19, the J gene TRBJ1-2, with 9 positions matching TRBD1. V lost 7 bases to trimming and J lost 8 bases; unmatched junction nucleotides: 11. Germline CDR1 and CDR2: LNHDA and SQIVND (reference sequence). The CDR3 length is 14 residues. The CDR3 protein is CASTTEQGADGYTF. CDR3 DNA sequence: TGTGCCAGTACCACCGAACAGGGGGCGGACGGCTACACCTTC.

The rearrangement joins TRBV19 to TRBJ1-2, with TRBD1 matching over 8 bases. Germline V gene lookup returns CDR1 LNHDA and CDR2 SQIVND (reference sequence). The ends lost 8 bases at V and 3 bases at J; junction bases unmatched: 8. The CDR3 has 14 amino acids. Here the CDR3 DNA reads TGTGCCAGTGTGTCGGGACAGGCAGACTATGGCTACACCTTC. As protein: CASVSGQADYGYTF.

The rearrangement links TRBV4-3 to TRBJ2-1; perhaps TRBD2 as D (5 bases). Germline CDR1 is LGHNA and CDR2 is YSLEER. The V gene lost 6 bases and the J gene lost 0 bases, with 15 bases spanning the gap. The CDR3 loop spans 16 amino acids. CDR3 DNA: TGCGCCAGCAGTCCCTGGGAGTTGAGCTCCTACAATGAGCAGTTCTTC. This sequence encodes CASSPWELSSYNEQFF.

This clone appeared once. The sample has other DNA sequences that encode this CDR3 too. The J gene is TRBJ2-7, the V gene TRBV7-9; possibly TRBD1 for D (7 bases). Trimming removed 3 bases from V and 4 bases from J, with 10 bases in between. Germline CDR1 SEHNR, CDR2 FQNEAQ (reference sequence). This CDR3 has 13 amino acids. In DNA form, the CDR3 reads TGTGCCAGCAGCTTGACAGGGACTTACGAGCAGTACTTC. It yields the protein CASSLTGTYEQYF.

The chain carries TRBV3-1 (or the pseudogene TRBV3-2) and TRBJ1-4; 9 bases match TRBD1. Germline V gene lookup returns CDR1 LGHDT and CDR2 YNNKEL (reference sequence). CDR3 length: 19 residues. With V trimmed by 3 bases and J by 8 bases, 19 bases remained unmatched. DNA for the CDR3: TGTGCCAGCAGCCATGGAGTATTAACAGGGGGCGCCCCGGGCGAAAAACTGTTTTTT. Protein product: CASSHGVLTGGAPGEKLFF.

This sequence joins TRBV4-1 and TRBJ2-2, with TRBD2 matching 15 bases. Germline V gives CDR1 MGHRA, CDR2 YSYEKL. The CDR3 has 16 residues. With V trimmed by 3 bases and J by 9 bases, 5 bases remained unmatched. The CDR3 DNA reads as TGCGCCAGCAGCCACGGACTAGCGGGAGGGCCTAGGGAGCTGTTTTTT. It yields the protein CASSHGLAGGPRELFF.

The V and J genes are TRBV18 and TRBJ1-1, with TRBD1 as a possible D gene (5 bases). Germline V lookup: CDR1 KGHSH, CDR2 LQKENI. V lost 1 base to trimming and J lost 4 bases, with 10 bases between them. The CDR3 runs to 14 residues. The CDR3 here is CASSPQGPGTEAFF. CDR3 in DNA: TGTGCCAGCTCACCACAGGGGCCGGGCACTGAAGCTTTCTTT.

This clone was seen once. The chain has TRBV12-5 and TRBJ2-1; 10 bases match TRBD1. Trimming took 1 base from V and 10 from J; bases not matched to a gene: 4. The germline V gene has CDR1 LGHNT and CDR2 FRNRAP. The CDR3 loop spans 14 amino acids. The CDR3 DNA reads TGTGCTAGTGGTTTGGGACAGGGGGCCGGGGAGCAGTTCTTC. It codes for CASGLGQGAGEQFF.

The J gene is TRBJ1-6, the V gene TRBV27; D not certain. The length of the CDR3 is 14 residues. The germline CDR1 and CDR2 sequences are MNHEY and SMNVEV (reference sequence). The V gene lost 3 bases and the J gene lost 10 bases, with 13 bases spanning the gap. The CDR3, as DNA: TGTGCCAGCAGTTTCTTCGGGATAGGCTCACCCCTCCACTTT. Its translation is CASSFFGIGSPLHF.

The rearrangement uses TRBV10-3 and TRBJ1-2, with a possible D match to TRBD1 (5 bases). CDR3 length equals 14 residues. Germline V gives CDR1 ENHRY, CDR2 SYGVKD. V was trimmed by 4 bases and J by 1 base, leaving 10 bases between them. CDR3 coding DNA: TGTGCCATCAGTGGGGGCAGGGATAACTATGGCTACACCTTC. Its translation: CAISGGRDNYGYTF.

The chain couples TRBV5-1 to TRBJ2-7; 12 positions agree with TRBD2. The length of the CDR3 is 17 residues. V lost 7 bases and J lost 0; bases outside the gene matches: 11. Germline V gene lookup returns CDR1 SGHRS and CDR2 YFSETQ. CDR3 sequence reads: CASVSGLAGLSSYEQYF. As DNA, the CDR3 is TGCGCCAGCGTATCGGGACTAGCGGGTTTAAGCTCCTACGAGCAGTACTTC.

The V call is TRBV27, the J call TRBJ1-4; 7 bases are a match to TRBD1. V dropped 5 bases and J dropped 8; count of bases not matched to a gene: 5. Germline CDR1 is MNHEY and CDR2 is SMNVEV (reference sequence). This CDR3 is 13 amino acids long. The DNA for the CDR3 is TGTGCCAGCAGTCGACAGGGAGGCGAAAAACTGTTTTTT. Amino acids: CASSRQGGEKLFF.

The CDR3 DNA sequence: TGTGCCAGCAGCAACACAGACCAAGAGACCCAGTACTTC. It yields the protein CASSNTDQETQYF. The genes are TRBV6-1 and TRBJ2-5; D unresolved. Germline V gives CDR1 MNHNS, CDR2 SASEGT. This CDR3 is 13 amino acids long. V lost 6 bases to trimming and J lost 0 bases, with 8 bases between them.

Points on this clone: The identical CDR3 is also encoded by other nucleotide sequences in the sample. This chain uses TRBV12-3 or TRBV12-4 with TRBJ1-5; 7 bases fit TRBD1. The CDR3 runs to 13 residues. The V gene end was trimmed by 5 bases and the J gene end by 6 bases; junction bases not matched to a gene: 4. Written as DNA, the CDR3 is TGTGCCAGCAGTCTAGAGGGGGCTCAGCCCCAGCATTTT. Translating gives CASSLEGAQPQHF.